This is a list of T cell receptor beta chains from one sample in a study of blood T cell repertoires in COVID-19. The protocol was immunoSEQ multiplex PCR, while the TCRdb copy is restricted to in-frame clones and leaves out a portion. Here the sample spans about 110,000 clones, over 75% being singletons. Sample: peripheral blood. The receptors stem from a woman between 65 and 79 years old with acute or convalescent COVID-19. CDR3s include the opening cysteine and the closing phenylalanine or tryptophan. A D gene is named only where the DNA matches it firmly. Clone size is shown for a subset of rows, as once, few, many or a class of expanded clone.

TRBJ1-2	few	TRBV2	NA	TGTGCCAGCAGGGACTTCGGCCGCAATGCTAACTATGGCTACACCTTC	CASRDFGRNANYGYTF
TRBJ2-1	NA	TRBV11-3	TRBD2	TGTGCCAGCAGCCAAGGTCTATTAGCGGGAGGTCGAGATGAGCAGTTCTTC	CASSQGLLAGGRDEQFF
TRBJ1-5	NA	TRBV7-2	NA	TGTGCCAGCAGCCTGGGGGGGGGCGGACAGCCCCAGCATTTT	CASSLGGGGQPQHF
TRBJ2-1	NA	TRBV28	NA	TGTGCCAGCAGCCAAGCAATCAATGAGCAGTTCTTC	CASSQAINEQFF
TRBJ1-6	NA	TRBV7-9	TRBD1	TGTGCCAGCAGCTTAGGGACAGGGCGAACCTCACCCCTCCACTTT	CASSLGTGRTSPLHF
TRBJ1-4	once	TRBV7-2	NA	TGTGCCAGCAGCTTGACGAGGGAGGAAAAACTGTTTTTT	CASSLTREEKLFF
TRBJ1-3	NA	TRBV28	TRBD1	TGTGCCAGCAGTGGGGGCCTCGGGGGACAGGGGGCCCTTCGGGGTTTT	CASSGGLGGQGALRGF
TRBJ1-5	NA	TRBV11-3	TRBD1	TGTGCCAGCAGCCAACCGTACAGGGGGCTCAATCAGCCCCAGCATTTT	CASSQPYRGLNQPQHF
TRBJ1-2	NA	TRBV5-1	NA	TGCGCCAGCAGCCCAACGAATAGGGGCTATGGCTACACCTTC	CASSPTNRGYGYTF
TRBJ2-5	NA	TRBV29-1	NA	TGCAGCGTTGAATTCTGGGCAGAGACCCAGTACTTC	CSVEFWAETQYF
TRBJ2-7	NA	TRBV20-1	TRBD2	TGCAGTGCTAGTTTAGCGGGAGTATCCTACGAGCAGTACTTC	CSASLAGVSYEQYF
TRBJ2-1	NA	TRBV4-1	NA	TGCGCCAGCAGCCAAGATTTACTAGCAGCTTATTACAATGAGCAGTTCTTC	CASSQDLLAAYYNEQFF
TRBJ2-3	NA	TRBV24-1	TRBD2	TGTGCCACCAGTGATCCCGGGACTAGCGTCACAGATACGCAGTATTTT	CATSDPGTSVTDTQYF
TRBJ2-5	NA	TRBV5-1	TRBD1	TGCGCCAGCAGCGCCTCACCGGGACAGGGGGCAAGTGAACAAGAGACCCAGTACTTC	CASSASPGQGASEQETQYF
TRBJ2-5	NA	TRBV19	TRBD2	TGTGCCAGTAGTTCGACAGCGGGAACTCTGTTCGGGACCCAGTACTTC	CASSSTAGTLFGTQYF
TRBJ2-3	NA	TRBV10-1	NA	TGCGCCAGCAGTGAGTCGTTAGGGGTTGGCACAGATACGCAGTATTTT	CASSESLGVGTDTQYF
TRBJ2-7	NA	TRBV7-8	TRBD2	TGTGCCAGCAGCTTAAGGGCTAGCGGGGGGCTTAGCTCCTACGAGCAGTACTTC	CASSLRASGGLSSYEQYF
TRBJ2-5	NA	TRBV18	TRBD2	TGTGCCAGCTCATCAACCGCCGGGGGGGAGACCCAGTACTTC	CASSSTAGGETQYF
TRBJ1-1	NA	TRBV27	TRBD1	TGTGCCAGCAGTTTGAGTACCAGGGGGTCCAGGGGGGCCACTGAAGCTTTCTTT	CASSLSTRGSRGATEAFF
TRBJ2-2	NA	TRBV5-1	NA	TGCGCCACCCAGGGTGGGCCTGCAACCGGGGAGCTGTTTTTT	CATQGGPATGELFF
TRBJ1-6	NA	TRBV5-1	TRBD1	TGCGCCAGCAGCTTGGCGGCAGGGGGGAATTCACCCCTCCACTTT	CASSLAAGGNSPLHF
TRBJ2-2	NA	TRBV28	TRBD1	TGTGCCAGCCTCCGGGACAGGAGACCTTCAGCGACCACCGGGGAGCTGTTTTTT	CASLRDRRPSATTGELFF
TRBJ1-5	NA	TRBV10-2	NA	TGCGCCAGCAGTGAGTTCCAGGCTGGTCAGCCCCAGCATTTT	CASSEFQAGQPQHF
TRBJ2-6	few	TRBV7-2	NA	TGTGCCAGCAGCTTAGATCTTTCTGGGGCCAACGTCCTGACTTTC	CASSLDLSGANVLTF
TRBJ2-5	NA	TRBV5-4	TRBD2	TGTGCCAGCAGCTTGGGACCCACTAGCGGGGGACGCTCGACGGCCCAGTACTTC	CASSLGPTSGGRSTAQYF
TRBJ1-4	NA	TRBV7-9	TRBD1	TGTGCCAGCGCACCCGACAGGGAAGTAACTAATGAAAAACTGTTTTTT	CASAPDREVTNEKLFF
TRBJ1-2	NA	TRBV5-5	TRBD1	TGTGCCAGCAGCTACTGGCCGGGACAGGGAAGGTATGGCTACACCTTC	CASSYWPGQGRYGYTF
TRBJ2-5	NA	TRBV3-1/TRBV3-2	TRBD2	TGTGCCAGCAGCCAAGGGACTAGCGGGCCCCAAGAGACCCAGTACTTC	CASSQGTSGPQETQYF
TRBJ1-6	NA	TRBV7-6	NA	TGTGCCAGCAGCTTTTCCGGACAGTGGGATTCACCCCTCCACTTT	CASSFSGQWDSPLHF
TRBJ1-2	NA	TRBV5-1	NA	TGCGCCAGCAGCAGCCCAGGGGCTAACTATGGCTACACCTTC	CASSSPGANYGYTF
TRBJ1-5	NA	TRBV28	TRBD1	TGTGCCAGCAGTTACGACAGGGGGGAGTTAAATAGCAATCAGCCCCAGCATTTT	CASSYDRGELNSNQPQHF
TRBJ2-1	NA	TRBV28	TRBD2	TGTGCCAGCAGTGTATCGGACAGCCGGGGGGGCAATGAGCAGTTCTTC	CASSVSDSRGGNEQFF
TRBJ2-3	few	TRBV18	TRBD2	TGTGCCAGCTCCCCCGTGTTAGTAGCGGGAGTAGTAGATACGCAGTATTTT	CASSPVLVAGVVDTQYF
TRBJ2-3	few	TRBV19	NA	TGTGCCAGTAGTATAAGTTCGGGCTGGGGCGATACGCAGTATTTT	CASSISSGWGDTQYF
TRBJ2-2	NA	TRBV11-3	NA	TGTGCCAGCAGCTTGGCGGGCCCCGGCGGGGAGCTGTTTTTT	CASSLAGPGGELFF
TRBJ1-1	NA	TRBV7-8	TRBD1	TGTGCCAGCAGCCACCAGGGACAGGGGCTCGCTGAAGCTTTCTTT	CASSHQGQGLAEAFF
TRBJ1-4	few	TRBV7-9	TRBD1	TGTGCCAGCAGCTTGTGGACAGGGGGGCGGACTAATGAAAAACTGTTTTTT	CASSLWTGGRTNEKLFF
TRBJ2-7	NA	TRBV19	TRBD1	TGTGCCAGTAGCCGGACAGGTAGCTCCTACGAGCAGTACTTC	CASSRTGSSYEQYF
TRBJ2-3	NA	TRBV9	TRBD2	TGTGCCAGCAGCGTAGCAGCGGGGGGGGTCACAGATACGCAGTATTTT	CASSVAAGGVTDTQYF
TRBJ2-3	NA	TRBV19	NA	TGTGCCAGTAGCACCTGGGCAGACGCCTTTCCAGATACGCAGTATTTT	CASSTWADAFPDTQYF
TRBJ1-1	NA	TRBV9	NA	TGTGCCAGCAGCGCAAGGGGGAACACTGAAGCTTTCTTT	CASSARGNTEAFF
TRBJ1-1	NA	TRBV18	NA	TGTGCCAGCTCCCTAGCGACCCGGGGCCTCCTTGAAGCTTTCTTT	CASSLATRGLLEAFF
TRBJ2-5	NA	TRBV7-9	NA	TGTGCCAGCAGCTTAGATGGGGCCGGAGAGACCCAGTACTTC	CASSLDGAGETQYF
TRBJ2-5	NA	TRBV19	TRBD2	TGTGCCAGTAGTATTCTAGCGGGAGGGGAGACCCAGTACTTC	CASSILAGGETQYF
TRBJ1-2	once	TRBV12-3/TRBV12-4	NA	TGTGCCAGCGCCCGAGGGGGCTATGGCTACACCTTC	CASARGGYGYTF
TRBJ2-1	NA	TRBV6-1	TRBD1	TGTGCCAGCAGTGGTAAGGACAGGGGGATTTACAATGAGCAGTTCTTC	CASSGKDRGIYNEQFF
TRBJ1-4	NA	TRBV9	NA	TGTGCCAGCAGCGTCGGAGGGGCTAATGAAAAACTGTTTTTT	CASSVGGANEKLFF
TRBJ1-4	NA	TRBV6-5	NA	TGTGCCAGCAGTTACAGCGGGGAAGCCCGGGAAAAACTGTTTTTT	CASSYSGEAREKLFF
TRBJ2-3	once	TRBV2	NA	TGTGCCAGCAGCGCGGACAGACGCACAGATACGCAGTATTTT	CASSADRRTDTQYF
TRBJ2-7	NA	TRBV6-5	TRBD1	TGTGCCAGCAGTTACCAGCCTGACAGGGGAGAGCAGTACTTC	CASSYQPDRGEQYF
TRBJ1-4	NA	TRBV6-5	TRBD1	TGTGCCAGCAGTTACTCGCGACAGGGAGCTAATGAAAAACTGTTTTTT	CASSYSRQGANEKLFF
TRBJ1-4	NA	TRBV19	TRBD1	TGTGCCACCGACGGGACAGGGGACATGACTAATGAAAAACTGTTTTTT	CATDGTGDMTNEKLFF
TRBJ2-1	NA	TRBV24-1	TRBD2	TGTGCCACCAGTGATACACTAGCGGGGGGCCCCAATGAGCAGTTCTTC	CATSDTLAGGPNEQFF